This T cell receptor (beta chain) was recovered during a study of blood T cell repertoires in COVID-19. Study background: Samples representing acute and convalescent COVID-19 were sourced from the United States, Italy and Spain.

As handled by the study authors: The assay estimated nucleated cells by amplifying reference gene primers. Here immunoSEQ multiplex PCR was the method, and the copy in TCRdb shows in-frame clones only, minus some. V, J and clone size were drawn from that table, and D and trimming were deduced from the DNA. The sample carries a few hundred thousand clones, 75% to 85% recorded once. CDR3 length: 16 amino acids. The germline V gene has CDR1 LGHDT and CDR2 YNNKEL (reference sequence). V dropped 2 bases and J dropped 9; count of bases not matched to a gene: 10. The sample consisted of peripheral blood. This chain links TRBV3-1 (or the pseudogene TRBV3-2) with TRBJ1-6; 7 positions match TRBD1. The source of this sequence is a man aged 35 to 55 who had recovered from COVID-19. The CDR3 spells CASSQLGQPLGSPLHF. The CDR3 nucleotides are TGTGCCAGCAGCCAACTGGGACAGCCGCTGGGTTCACCCCTCCACTTT.